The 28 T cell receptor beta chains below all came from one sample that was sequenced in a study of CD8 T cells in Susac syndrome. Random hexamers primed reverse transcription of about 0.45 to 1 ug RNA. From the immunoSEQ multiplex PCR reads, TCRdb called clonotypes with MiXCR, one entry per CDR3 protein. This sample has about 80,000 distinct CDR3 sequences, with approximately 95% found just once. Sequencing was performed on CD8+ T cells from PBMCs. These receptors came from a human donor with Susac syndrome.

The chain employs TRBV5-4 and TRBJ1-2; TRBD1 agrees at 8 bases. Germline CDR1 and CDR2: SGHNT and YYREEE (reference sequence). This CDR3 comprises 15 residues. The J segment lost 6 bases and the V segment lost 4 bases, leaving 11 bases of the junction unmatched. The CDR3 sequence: CASSRTTGDGNGYTF. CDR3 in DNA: TGTGCCAGCAGCCGAACGACAGGGGATGGGAATGGCTACACCTTC.

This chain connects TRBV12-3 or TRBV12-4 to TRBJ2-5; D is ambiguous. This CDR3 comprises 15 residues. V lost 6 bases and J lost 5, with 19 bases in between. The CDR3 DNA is TGTGCCAGCAGCTCTCTGGCTCTGGGGTTGGAGACCCAGTACTTC. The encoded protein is CASSSLALGLETQYF.

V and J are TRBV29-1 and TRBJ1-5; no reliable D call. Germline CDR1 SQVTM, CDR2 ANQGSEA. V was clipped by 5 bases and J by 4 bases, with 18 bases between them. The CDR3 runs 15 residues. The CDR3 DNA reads TGCAGCGTTATCCTCGCCCACCTAGGTAATCAGCCCCAGCATTTT. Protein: CSVILAHLGNQPQHF.

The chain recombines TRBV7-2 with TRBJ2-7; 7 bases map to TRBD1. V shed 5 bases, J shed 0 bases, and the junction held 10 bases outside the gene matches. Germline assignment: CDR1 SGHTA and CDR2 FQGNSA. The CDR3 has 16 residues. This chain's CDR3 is CASSPDRDRDSYEQYF. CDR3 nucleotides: TGTGCCAGCAGCCCCGACCGGGACAGAGACTCCTACGAGCAGTACTTC.

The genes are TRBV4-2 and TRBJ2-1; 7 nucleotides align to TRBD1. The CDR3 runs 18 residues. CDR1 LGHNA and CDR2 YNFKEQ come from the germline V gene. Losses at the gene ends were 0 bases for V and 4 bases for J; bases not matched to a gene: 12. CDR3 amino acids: CASSQDGGRDSLYNEQFF. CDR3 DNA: TGTGCCAGCAGCCAAGATGGGGGCCGGGACAGTCTTTACAATGAGCAGTTCTTC.

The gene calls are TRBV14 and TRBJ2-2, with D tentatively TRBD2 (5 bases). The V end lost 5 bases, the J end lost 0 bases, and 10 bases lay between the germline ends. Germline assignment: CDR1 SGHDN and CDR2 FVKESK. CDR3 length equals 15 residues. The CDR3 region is CASSGGITNTGELFF. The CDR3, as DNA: TGTGCCAGCAGCGGAGGTATTACGAACACCGGGGAGCTGTTTTTT.

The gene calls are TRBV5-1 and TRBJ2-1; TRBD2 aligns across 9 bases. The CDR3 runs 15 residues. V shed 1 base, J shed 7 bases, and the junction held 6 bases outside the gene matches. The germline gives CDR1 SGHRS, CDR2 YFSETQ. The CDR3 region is CASSLLAGGINEQFF. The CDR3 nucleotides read TGCGCCAGCAGCTTGTTGGCGGGAGGGATTAATGAGCAGTTCTTC.

CDR3 coding DNA: TGTGCCACCGGGGGGGGTCGTGAGGGCAATCAGCCCCAGCATTTT. It codes for CATGGGREGNQPQHF. The chain employs TRBV27 and TRBJ1-5, with a weak D call TRBD1 (5 bases). The CDR3 covers 15 residues. With 10 bases removed from V and 2 bases from J, the gap between germline ends came to 18 bases. Germline loops: CDR1 MNHEY, CDR2 SMNVEV (reference sequence).

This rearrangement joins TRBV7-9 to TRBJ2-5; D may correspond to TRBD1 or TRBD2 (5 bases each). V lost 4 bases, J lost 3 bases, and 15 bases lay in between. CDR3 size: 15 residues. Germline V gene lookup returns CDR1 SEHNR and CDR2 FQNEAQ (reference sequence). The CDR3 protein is CASSSPRDGEETQYF. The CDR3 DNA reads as TGTGCCAGCAGCTCGCCCCGGGACGGAGAAGAGACCCAGTACTTC.

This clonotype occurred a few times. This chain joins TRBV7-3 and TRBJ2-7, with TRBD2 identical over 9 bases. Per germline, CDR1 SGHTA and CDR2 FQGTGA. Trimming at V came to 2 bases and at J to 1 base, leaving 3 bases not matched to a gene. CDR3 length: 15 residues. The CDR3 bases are TGTGCCAGCAGCTTATTAGCGGGAGATTCCTACGAGCAGTACTTC. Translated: CASSLLAGDSYEQYF.

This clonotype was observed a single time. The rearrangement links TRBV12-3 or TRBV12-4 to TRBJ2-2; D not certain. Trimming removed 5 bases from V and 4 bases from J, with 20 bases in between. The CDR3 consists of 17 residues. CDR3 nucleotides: TGTGCCAGCAGTCCCCGCTTTAAGCATGTCGGCACCGGGGAGCTGTTTTTT. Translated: CASSPRFKHVGTGELFF.

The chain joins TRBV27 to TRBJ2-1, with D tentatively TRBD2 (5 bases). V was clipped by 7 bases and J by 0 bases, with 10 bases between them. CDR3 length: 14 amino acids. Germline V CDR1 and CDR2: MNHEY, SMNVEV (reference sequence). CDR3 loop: CASTRDSSYNEQFF. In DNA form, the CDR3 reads TGTGCCAGCACTCGGGATAGCTCCTACAATGAGCAGTTCTTC.

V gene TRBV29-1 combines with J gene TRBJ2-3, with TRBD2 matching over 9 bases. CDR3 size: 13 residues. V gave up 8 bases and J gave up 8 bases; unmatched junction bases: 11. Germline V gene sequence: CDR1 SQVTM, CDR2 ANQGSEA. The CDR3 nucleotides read TGCAGCTTCCTGCGGGGGGGCGGAGGTACGCAGTATTTT. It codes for CSFLRGGGGTQYF.

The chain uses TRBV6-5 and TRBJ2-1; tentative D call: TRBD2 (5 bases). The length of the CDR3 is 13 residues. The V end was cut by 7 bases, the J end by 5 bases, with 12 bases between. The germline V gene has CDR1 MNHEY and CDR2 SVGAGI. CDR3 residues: CASKRANDNEQFF. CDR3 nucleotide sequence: TGTGCCAGCAAGAGGGCGAACGACAATGAGCAGTTCTTC.

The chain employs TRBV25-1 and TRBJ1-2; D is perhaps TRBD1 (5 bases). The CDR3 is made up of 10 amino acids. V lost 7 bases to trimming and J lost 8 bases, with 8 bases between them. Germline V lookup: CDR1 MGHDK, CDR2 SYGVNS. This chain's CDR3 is CASKGDGYTF. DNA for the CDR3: TGTGCCAGCAAAGGGGACGGCTACACCTTC.

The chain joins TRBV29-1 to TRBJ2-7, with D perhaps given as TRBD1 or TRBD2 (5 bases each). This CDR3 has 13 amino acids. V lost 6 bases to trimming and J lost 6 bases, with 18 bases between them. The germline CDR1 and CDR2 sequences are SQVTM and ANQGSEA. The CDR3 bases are TGCAGCGTAGAGGGTTTGGACACAAGCGAGCAGTACTTC. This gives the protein CSVEGLDTSEQYF.

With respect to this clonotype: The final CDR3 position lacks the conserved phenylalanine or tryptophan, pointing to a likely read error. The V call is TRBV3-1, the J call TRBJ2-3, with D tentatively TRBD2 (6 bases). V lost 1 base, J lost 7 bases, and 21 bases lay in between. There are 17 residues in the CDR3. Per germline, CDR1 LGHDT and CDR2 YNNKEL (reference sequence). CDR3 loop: CASSQGGVDSPFYTQYL. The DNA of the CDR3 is TGTGCCAGCAGCCAAGGGGGGGTAGACTCACCTTTTTATACGCAGTATTTG.

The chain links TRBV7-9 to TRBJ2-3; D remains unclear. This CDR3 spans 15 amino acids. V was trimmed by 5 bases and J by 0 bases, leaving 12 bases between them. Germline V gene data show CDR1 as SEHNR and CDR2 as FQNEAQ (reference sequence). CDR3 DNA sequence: TGTGCCAGCAGCCCCTGGGTAACTAGCACAGATACGCAGTATTTT. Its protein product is CASSPWVTSTDTQYF.

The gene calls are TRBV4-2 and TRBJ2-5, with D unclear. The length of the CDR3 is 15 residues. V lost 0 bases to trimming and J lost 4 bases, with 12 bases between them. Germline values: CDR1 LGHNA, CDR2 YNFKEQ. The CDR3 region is CASSQDLEGRETQYF. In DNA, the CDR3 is TGTGCCAGCAGCCAAGATCTTGAAGGGCGAGAGACCCAGTACTTC.

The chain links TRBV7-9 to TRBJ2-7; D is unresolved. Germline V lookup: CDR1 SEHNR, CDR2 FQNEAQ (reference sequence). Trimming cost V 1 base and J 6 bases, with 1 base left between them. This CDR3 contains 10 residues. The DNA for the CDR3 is TGTGCCAGCAGCTTAGTCGAGCAGTACTTC. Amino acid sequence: CASSLVEQYF.

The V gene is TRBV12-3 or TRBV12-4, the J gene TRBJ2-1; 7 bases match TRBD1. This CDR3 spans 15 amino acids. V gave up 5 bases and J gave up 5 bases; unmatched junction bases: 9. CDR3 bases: TGTGCCAGCAGTGCAAGAGGGGGCGTAAACAATGAGCAGTTCTTC. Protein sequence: CASSARGGVNNEQFF.

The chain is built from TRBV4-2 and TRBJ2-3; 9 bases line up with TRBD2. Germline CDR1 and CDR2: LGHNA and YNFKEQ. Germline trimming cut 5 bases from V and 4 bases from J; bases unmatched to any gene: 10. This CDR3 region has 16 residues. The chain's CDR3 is CASSATFGGGADTQYF. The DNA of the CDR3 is TGTGCCAGCAGCGCGACATTTGGCGGGGGGGCAGATACGCAGTATTTT.

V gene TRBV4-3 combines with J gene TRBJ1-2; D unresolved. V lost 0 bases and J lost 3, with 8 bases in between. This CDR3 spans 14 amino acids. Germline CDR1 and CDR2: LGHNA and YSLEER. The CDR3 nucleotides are TGCGCCAGCAGCCAAGATCGTGGGTACTATGGCTACACCTTC. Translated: CASSQDRGYYGYTF.

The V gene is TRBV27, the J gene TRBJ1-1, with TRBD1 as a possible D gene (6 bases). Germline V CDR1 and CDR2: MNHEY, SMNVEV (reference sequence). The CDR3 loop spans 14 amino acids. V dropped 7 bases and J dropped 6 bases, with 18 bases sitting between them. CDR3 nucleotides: TGTGCCAGCAACATCAGGGGCCATGGGGCTGAAGCTTTCTTT. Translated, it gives CASNIRGHGAEAFF.

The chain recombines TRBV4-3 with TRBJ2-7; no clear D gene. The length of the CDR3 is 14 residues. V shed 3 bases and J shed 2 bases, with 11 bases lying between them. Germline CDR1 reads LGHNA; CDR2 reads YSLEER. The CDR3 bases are TGCGCCAGCAGCCACCGACTTACGCCCTACGAGCAGTACTTC. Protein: CASSHRLTPYEQYF.

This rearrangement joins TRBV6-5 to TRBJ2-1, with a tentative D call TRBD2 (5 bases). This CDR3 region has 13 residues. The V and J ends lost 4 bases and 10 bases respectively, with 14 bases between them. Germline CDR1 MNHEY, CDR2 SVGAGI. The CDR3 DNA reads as TGTGCCAGCAGTTCCCCGCCAGCGGAGGAGCAGTTCTTC. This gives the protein CASSSPPAEEQFF.

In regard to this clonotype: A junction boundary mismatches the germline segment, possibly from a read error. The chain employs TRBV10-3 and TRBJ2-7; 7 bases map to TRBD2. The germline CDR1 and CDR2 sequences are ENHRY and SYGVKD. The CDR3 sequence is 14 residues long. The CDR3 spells CAITERGSTYEQYF. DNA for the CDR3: TGTGCCATCACTGAGCGGGGCAGCACCTACGAGCAGTACTTC.

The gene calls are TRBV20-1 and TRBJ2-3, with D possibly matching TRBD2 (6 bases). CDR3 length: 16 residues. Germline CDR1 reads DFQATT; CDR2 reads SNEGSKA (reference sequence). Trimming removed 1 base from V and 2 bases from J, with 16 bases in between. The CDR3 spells CSARARGRLYTDTQYF. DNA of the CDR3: TGCAGTGCTAGAGCCCGAGGGAGGTTGTACACAGATACGCAGTATTTT.